This TCR beta chain is from a study of OX40 agonist ivuxolimab in advanced cancers. Profiling relied on immunoSEQ multiplex PCR, and the TCRdb table lists in-frame clones only, not all of them. Of 71,000 or so clones listed, approximately 86% are singletons. Germline V lookup: CDR1 SGHTA, CDR2 FQGNSA. CDR3 length equals 14 residues. Trimming shortened V by 5 bases and J by 3 bases, and 11 bases separated the two germline ends. The source of this sequence is an adult with an advanced solid tumor such as melanoma, head and neck, liver or kidney cancer. The material sequenced was CD4+ or CD8+ T cells sorted from blood, taken in a trial of the OX40 agonist ivuxolimab. The chain carries TRBV7-2 and TRBJ1-5; tentatively, D is TRBD1 (5 bases). In DNA, the CDR3 is TGTGCCAGCAGCCCTGACAGATTCAATCAGCCCCAGCATTTT. Its translation: CASSPDRFNQPQHF. The entire variable domain, with the rest obtained from reference TRBV7-2 and TRBJ1-5, is as follows: GAGVSQSPSNKVTEKGKDVELRCDPISGHTALYWYRQSLGQGLEFLIYFQGNSAPDKSGLPSDRFSAERTGGSVSTLTIQRTQQEDSAVYLCASSPDRFNQPQHFGDGTRLSIL.